Listed below are T cell receptor beta chains from one sample, sequenced in a study of shared clonotypes between healthy human individuals. Profiled with immunoSEQ multiplex PCR; TCRdb holds only in-frame clones, not every one. The sample lists under 650,000 clones; less than 96% were seen once. What was sequenced was naive CD4+ T cells sorted from blood. The receptor set was obtained from a woman aged 25-40 years in good health. The CDR3 runs from the conserved cysteine through the conserved F or W. The order of the fields is V gene, clone size, D gene, J gene, CDR3 DNA, CDR3 protein. A D gene is named only where the DNA matches it firmly. Rows give clone size only sometimes, using once, few, many, or a class for an expanded clone.

>TRBV11-2|.|TRBD1|TRBJ2-7
TGTGCCAGCAGCCGCGGGACAGGGTTCTACGAGCAGTACTTC
CASSRGTGFYEQYF
>TRBV6-6|.|.|TRBJ2-2
TGTGCCGGCTCGGAGGGGGCGTACGGGGAGCTGTTTTTT
CAGSEGAYGELFF
>TRBV28|.|TRBD1|TRBJ2-1
TGTGCCAGCAGTTTATGGACAGGGGCGAACAATGAGCAGTTCTTC
CASSLWTGANNEQFF
>TRBV4-1|once|.|TRBJ2-5
TGCGCCAGCAGTCGACTTGTGTGGGAGACCCAGTACTTC
CASSRLVWETQYF
>TRBV28|.|TRBD2|TRBJ2-7
TGTGCCAGCAGTTTATGGGGATTAGCGGGAGGTCCCACCTACGAGCAGTACTTC
CASSLWGLAGGPTYEQYF
>TRBV27|.|TRBD1|TRBJ2-3
TGTGCCAGTCGACAGGGGACCCTCACAGATACGCAGTATTTT
CASRQGTLTDTQYF
>TRBV5-1|.|.|TRBJ2-5
TGCGCCAGCAGCTTGGCCCCTCCTCAAGAGACCCAGTACTTC
CASSLAPPQETQYF
>TRBV7-9|.|TRBD2|TRBJ2-1
TGTGCCAGCAGCTGGAGGACTAGTTACGTCGGCTCCTACAATGAGCAGTTCTTC
CASSWRTSYVGSYNEQFF
>TRBV5-1|.|TRBD1|TRBJ1-3
TGCGCCAGCAGCTCAGGGACAGGGTCTGGAAACACCATATATTTT
CASSSGTGSGNTIYF
>TRBV7-9|.|.|TRBJ1-4
TGTGCCAGCAGCACCCGCGGAGACTGGGGAGCAAAAAAACTGTTTTTT
CASSTRGDWGAKKLFF
>TRBV11-2|.|TRBD2|TRBJ2-1
TGTGCCAGCAGCTTACCGAGACTAGCGGGAGTTAATGAGCAGTTCTTC
CASSLPRLAGVNEQFF
>TRBV27|.|.|TRBJ2-6
TGTGCCAGCAGTTTGGTAGGGAATAGTGGGGCCAACGTCCTGACTTTC
CASSLVGNSGANVLTF
>TRBV2|few|TRBD1|TRBJ1-1
TGTGCCAGCAGGGGACAGGGGAACACTGAAGCTTTCTTT
CASRGQGNTEAFF
>TRBV7-9|once|TRBD2|TRBJ2-7
TGTGCCAGCAGCTCACTAGCGGGCCCCACCTACGAGCAGTACTTC
CASSSLAGPTYEQYF
>TRBV6-5|once|TRBD2|TRBJ2-7
TGTGCCAGCAGGACCGGGACTAGGAGCTCCTACGAGCAGTACTTC
CASRTGTRSSYEQYF
>TRBV28|.|.|TRBJ2-7
TGTGCCAGCAGTCGGCGACTGAAGGCCTACGAGCAGTACTTC
CASSRRLKAYEQYF
>TRBV30|.|TRBD1|TRBJ1-6
TGTGCCTGGTCGCCGGGACAGCAAAATTCACCCCTCCACTTT
CAWSPGQQNSPLHF
>TRBV5-4|.|TRBD2|TRBJ2-3
TGTGCCAGCAGCTCCCTCGGTTCAATAGCGGGAGTCGCCACAGATACGCAGTATTTT
CASSSLGSIAGVATDTQYF
>TRBV7-9|.|.|TRBJ2-3
TGTGCCAGCAGCTCTTGGGCCAGCACAGATACGCAGTATTTT
CASSSWASTDTQYF
>TRBV6-5|.|.|TRBJ1-1
TGTGCCAGCAGTATTCAGGGAAACACTGAAGCTTTCTTT
CASSIQGNTEAFF
>TRBV29-1|.|TRBD2|TRBJ2-3
TGCAGCGTTGGACTGACTAGCGGGAGAAGGTCGGGCACAGATACGCAGTATTTT
CSVGLTSGRRSGTDTQYF
>TRBV7-8|.|.|TRBJ1-5
TGTGCCAGCAGCTTACAAGGGTACAATCAGCCCCAGCATTTT
CASSLQGYNQPQHF
>TRBV5-1|.|.|TRBJ1-3
TGCGCCAGCAGTTTGGGGCCCGGGGGGTCCCCTGGAAACACCATATATTTT
CASSLGPGGSPGNTIYF
>TRBV28|once|TRBD1|TRBJ1-1
TGTGCCAGCAGCCGCCCCAGGGGGTGGAACACTGAAGCTTTCTTT
CASSRPRGWNTEAFF
>TRBV4-1|.|.|TRBJ1-2
TGCGCCAGCAGCCAATCTCATGTCCGGGACTCTGGCTACACCTTC
CASSQSHVRDSGYTF
>TRBV28|.|.|TRBJ2-3
TGTGCCAGCAGAACACAGGGCGCCGAAGATACGCAGTATTTT
CASRTQGAEDTQYF
>TRBV19|.|.|TRBJ1-1
TGTGCCAGTAGTATAGACGGGGCTTCGGGCACTGAAGCTTTCTTT
CASSIDGASGTEAFF
>TRBV27|.|TRBD2|TRBJ2-1
TGTGCCAGCAGTCCCCGCAGAAGTAGCGGGGCCAGCTCCTACAATGAGCAGTTCTTC
CASSPRRSSGASSYNEQFF
>TRBV20-1|.|.|TRBJ2-2
TGCAGTGCTAAAGGGCCCGGGGAGCTGTTTTTT
CSAKGPGELFF
>TRBV7-3|.|TRBD2|TRBJ2-1
TGTGCCAGCAGCTTCTTAGCGGGAGAAGGGTCCAATGAGCAGTTCTTC
CASSFLAGEGSNEQFF
>TRBV5-3|.|.|TRBJ1-1
TGTGCCAGAAGCTTGGTGGGATGGACAACTGAAGCTTTCTTT
CARSLVGWTTEAFF
>TRBV6-5|.|TRBD1|TRBJ1-1
TGTGCCAGCAGCTTACCAGGGACAGGGGTTTTCTTT
CASSLPGTGVFF
>TRBV11-2|.|TRBD1|TRBJ1-4
TGTGCCAGCAGCCACTACAGGGGAGGGGAAAAACTGTTTTTT
CASSHYRGGEKLFF
>TRBV25-1|few|TRBD1|TRBJ1-2
TGTGCCAGCAGCCGCCGGGACAGGGCGGACTATGGCTACACCTTC
CASSRRDRADYGYTF
>TRBV27|.|.|TRBJ2-7
TGTGCCACCGGTCTCGCCCGGGGTCCTGGCTACGAGCAGTACTTC
CATGLARGPGYEQYF
>TRBV2|.|TRBD1|TRBJ2-2
TGTGCCAGCAGCGTACAGGGGACCGGGGAGCTGTTTTTT
CASSVQGTGELFF
>TRBV2|.|.|TRBJ2-1
TGTGCCAGCAGTGAATATTGGCTCCGCAATGAGCAGTTCTTC
CASSEYWLRNEQFF
>TRBV11-2|.|TRBD1|TRBJ1-1
TGTGCCAGCAGCTTGGGACAGGTTTCTGAAGCTTTCTTT
CASSLGQVSEAFF
>TRBV5-1|once|TRBD1|TRBJ2-5
TGCGCCAGCAGCGGTCCTGGGTCAGGGGGCCGAGAGACCCAGTACTTC
CASSGPGSGGRETQYF
>TRBV19|.|.|TRBJ2-3
TGTGCCAGTACCCGGACTCGCACAGATACGCAGTATTTT
CASTRTRTDTQYF
>TRBV5-1|.|TRBD2|TRBJ2-7
TGCGCCAGCAGCCCTACCTGGGGGACTAGCGGCTACGAGCAGTACTTC
CASSPTWGTSGYEQYF
>TRBV9|.|.|TRBJ1-3
TGTGCCAGCAGCGGAGCCCCCCCCGGGCACTCTGGAAACACCATATATTTT
CASSGAPPGHSGNTIYF
>TRBV28|.|.|TRBJ1-1
TGTGCCAGCAGTCCGTGGGGACGGACCCTTAAAGCTTTCTTT
CASSPWGRTLKAFF
>TRBV5-1|.|TRBD2|TRBJ2-7
TGCGCCAGCAGCTTGGAAGGGACTAGCTGGTACGAGCAGTACTTC
CASSLEGTSWYEQYF
>TRBV7-9|.|.|TRBJ1-3
TGTGCCAGCAGCTTAGCCTACCACTCTGGAAACACCATATATTTT
CASSLAYHSGNTIYF
>TRBV5-4|.|TRBD1|TRBJ1-2
TGTGCCAGCAGCTTGAGGGGGACAGGAGGCTATGGCTACACCTTC
CASSLRGTGGYGYTF
>TRBV11-1|.|.|TRBJ2-5
TGTGCCAGCAGCCCCAGCCAACAGCCACAAGAGACCCAGTACTTC
CASSPSQQPQETQYF
>TRBV2|few|.|TRBJ2-2
TGTGCCAGCAGTCCGGGACATCAGAACACCGGGGAGCTGTTTTTT
CASSPGHQNTGELFF
>TRBV7-9|.|.|TRBJ2-3
TGTGCCAGCAGCCAAGCAGGGGCCGGCACAGATACGCAGTATTTT
CASSQAGAGTDTQYF
>TRBV4-1|.|.|TRBJ2-7
TGCGCCAGCAGCCAAGGGCGGGTGGTCGGCGAGCAGTACTTC
CASSQGRVVGEQYF